These 28 T cell receptor beta chains share one sample of origin, sequenced in a study of human T cells and chemical hapten exposure. MiXCR was run by TCRdb on the RACE reads, yielding one entry per CDR3 protein. The sample consists of 70,000 to 95,000 distinct CDR3 sequences, 7% to 9.5% of them appearing once. Time point denoted: healthy volunteer bleed at 6 weeks. From whole blood left unfractionated, total RNA was extracted. The material sequenced was whole blood. These receptors all stem from a female donor in good health. Some clones in this sample may be carry-over from other donors' samples.

This clonotype has only a few counts. The chain combines TRBV2 with TRBJ2-3, with D possibly being TRBD1 (6 bases). Per germline, CDR1 SNHLY and CDR2 FYNNEI. Trimming stripped 7 bases from V and 0 bases from J, with 11 bases between. The CDR3 has 14 residues. The CDR3: CASNRVVSTDTQYF. CDR3 DNA sequence: TGTGCCAGCAACAGGGTTGTGAGCACAGATACGCAGTATTTT.

This clonotype was found many times. This chain connects TRBV7-9 to TRBJ2-3; D is unclear. The CDR3 contains 11 residues. The germline V gene has CDR1 SEHNR and CDR2 FQNEAQ (reference sequence). The germline V and J ends were trimmed by 5 bases and 6 bases, with 6 bases remaining between them. The CDR3 DNA sequence: TGTGCCAGCAGCCACCCCGATACGCAGTATTTT. Its protein is CASSHPDTQYF.

This clonotype has at least ten counts. The chain has TRBV6-2 or TRBV6-3 and TRBJ2-5; 7 bases are shared with TRBD1. Trimming took 4 bases from V and 2 from J; bases not matched to a gene: 4. Per germline, CDR1 MNHEY and CDR2 SVGEGT. This CDR3 has 14 residues. The DNA of the CDR3 is TGTGCCAGCAGTTTGCAGGGGGAACAAGAGACCCAGTACTTC. It encodes CASSLQGEQETQYF.

This clonotype was seen ten or more times. This chain links TRBV2 with TRBJ1-1; 10 nucleotides match TRBD1. V dropped 5 bases and J dropped 0; count of bases not matched to a gene: 3. Looked up from germline, CDR1 is SNHLY and CDR2 is FYNNEI. The CDR3 is made up of 15 amino acids. The CDR3 nucleotides are TGTGCCAGCAGTCAAGGACAGGGGGTGAACACTGAAGCTTTCTTT. This translates into CASSQGQGVNTEAFF.

This clonotype was seen at least ten times. This chain uses TRBV29-1 with TRBJ2-3; D is perhaps TRBD1 (6 bases). Germline V gene sequence: CDR1 SQVTM, CDR2 ANQGSEA. The CDR3 runs 11 residues. Between the trimmed V and J ends, which lost 6 bases and 6 bases, there was a span of 10 bases. Written as DNA, the CDR3 is TGCAGCGTCGCAACAGGGGATACGCAGTATTTT. Protein product: CSVATGDTQYF.

The sample holds a few counts of this clonotype. This rearrangement joins TRBV2 to TRBJ1-5; no clear D. The germline gives CDR1 SNHLY, CDR2 FYNNEI. The germline V and J ends were trimmed by 1 base and 5 bases, with 9 bases remaining between them. CDR3 length equals 14 residues. The CDR3 spells CASSEDLQYQPQHF. CDR3 nucleotides: TGTGCCAGCAGTGAAGACCTACAATATCAGCCCCAGCATTTT.

This clonotype has a count of ten or more. This sequence joins TRBV6-5 and TRBJ2-3, with 7 bases lining up with TRBD2. There are 17 residues in the CDR3. V lost 2 bases to trimming and J lost 1 base; unmatched junction nucleotides: 9. CDR1 is MNHEY and CDR2 is SVGAGI in the germline V gene. The CDR3 DNA reads as TGTGCCAGCAGTTACCGTGTCGGGGGAGGGGGCACAGATACGCAGTATTTT. This sequence encodes CASSYRVGGGGTDTQYF.

Only a few counts were recorded for this clonotype. The J gene is TRBJ2-4, the V gene TRBV20-1; D remains ambiguous. The germline gives CDR1 DFQATT, CDR2 SNEGSKA (reference sequence). There are 10 residues in the CDR3. V lost 0 bases and J 11 bases, leaving 5 bases between the germline ends. CDR3 loop: CSARDRFQYF. CDR3 nucleotide sequence: TGCAGTGCTAGAGACAGGTTTCAGTACTTC.

The genes are TRBV27 and TRBJ1-2; D gene ambiguous. CDR1 is MNHEY and CDR2 is SMNVEV in the germline V gene (reference sequence). CDR3 length equals 13 residues. The V gene lost 6 bases and the J gene lost 4 bases, with 12 bases spanning the gap. The CDR3 spells CASRLTPSYGYTF. The CDR3 DNA sequence: TGTGCCAGCAGACTAACCCCTAGCTATGGCTACACCTTC.

The V gene is TRBV25-1, the J gene TRBJ2-3; D gene unclear. V lost 2 bases to trimming and J lost 0 bases, with 0 bases between them. The CDR3 extends over 12 amino acids. Per germline, CDR1 MGHDK and CDR2 SYGVNS. In nucleotides, the CDR3 is TGTGCCAGCAGTGAAAGCACAGATACGCAGTATTTT. Its protein is CASSESTDTQYF.

This clonotype occurred many times. This chain joins TRBV28 and TRBJ2-7; D perhaps matches TRBD1 (5 bases). The CDR3 extends over 13 amino acids. V lost 7 bases and J lost 1, with 11 bases in between. From germline, CDR1 is MDHEN and CDR2 SYDVKM. This CDR3 is CASMGRPSYEQYF. In DNA, the CDR3 is TGTGCCAGCATGGGGCGGCCTTCCTACGAGCAGTACTTC.

This clonotype was detected many times. This chain joins TRBV5-5 and TRBJ2-3; D is possibly TRBD2 (5 bases). Trimming removed 5 bases from V and 3 bases from J, with 13 bases in between. The CDR3 length is 14 residues. Looked up from germline, CDR1 is SGHKS and CDR2 is YYEKEE (reference sequence). The CDR3 region is CASRFDLATDTQYF. Here the CDR3 DNA reads TGTGCCAGCAGATTTGATTTAGCGACAGATACGCAGTATTTT.

This clonotype came up many times. The genes are TRBV28 and TRBJ2-7, with D unclear. Trimming took off 3 bases at V and 5 bases at J, with 14 bases between the two ends. Germline V gene lookup returns CDR1 MDHEN and CDR2 SYDVKM. CDR3 length: 14 residues. CDR3 sequence (DNA): TGTGCCAGCAGTTTGTTCCCCACTCCCCACGAGCAGTACTTC. Translated, it gives CASSLFPTPHEQYF.

This rearrangement joins TRBV10-3 to TRBJ2-3; D is ambiguous. This CDR3 comprises 14 residues. Germline CDR1 and CDR2: ENHRY and SYGVKD. With 6 bases removed from V and 0 bases from J, the gap between germline ends came to 10 bases. CDR3: CAISETTSTDTQYF. In DNA form, the CDR3 reads TGTGCCATCAGCGAGACAACGAGCACAGATACGCAGTATTTT.

The gene calls are TRBV27 and TRBJ2-7, with D possibly being TRBD2 (6 bases). V lost 6 bases and J lost 3, with 12 bases in between. This CDR3 spans 13 amino acids. The V gene's germline CDR1 is MNHEY and CDR2 SMNVEV (reference sequence). CDR3 loop: CASSYSGLYEQYF. DNA for the CDR3: TGTGCCAGCAGCTATAGCGGACTCTACGAGCAGTACTTC.

This clonotype was picked up a small number of times. The chain recombines TRBV10-3 with TRBJ2-1; D is unclear. The CDR3 has 15 residues. Germline values: CDR1 ENHRY, CDR2 SYGVKD. V gave up 1 base and J gave up 6 bases, with 13 bases separating them. CDR3 residues: CAISEYATPGNEQFF. In nucleotides, the CDR3 is TGTGCCATCAGTGAGTACGCGACACCTGGCAATGAGCAGTTCTTC.

The chain carries TRBV7-2 and TRBJ1-1; D ambiguous. Germline V gives CDR1 SGHTA, CDR2 FQGNSA. Trimming left V 3 bases short and J 4 bases short, with 18 bases between. This CDR3 has 16 residues. The CDR3 sequence is CASSFPLGRNPTEAFF. The CDR3 bases are TGTGCCAGCAGCTTCCCCCTTGGAAGGAATCCCACTGAAGCTTTCTTT.

The sample holds a few counts of this clonotype. The chain joins TRBV7-9 to TRBJ2-3; 9 nucleotides match TRBD1. J gave up 2 bases and V 6 bases, and 12 bases lay outside the gene matches. The CDR3 has 17 residues. Germline CDR1 and CDR2: SEHNR and FQNEAQ (reference sequence). The chain's CDR3 is CASRRTTGGQNTDTQYF. CDR3 nucleotides: TGTGCCAGCAGACGAACAACAGGGGGCCAAAACACAGATACGCAGTATTTT.

This clonotype has more than one count but fewer than ten. This rearrangement joins TRBV18 to TRBJ2-7; 10 bases match TRBD1. The germline V gene encodes CDR1 KGHSH and CDR2 LQKENI. V shed 6 bases and J 6 bases; nucleotides not matched to a gene: 11. This CDR3 comprises 15 residues. The CDR3 nucleotides read TGTGCCAGCTCTCCGAGACAGGGGGCGAACAGCGAGCAGTACTTC. It yields the protein CASSPRQGANSEQYF. Full variable domain (rest looked up from reference TRBV18 and TRBJ2-7): NAGVMQNPRHLVRRRGQEARLRCSPMKGHSHVYWYRQLPEEGLKFMVYLQKENIIDESGMPKERFSAEFPKEGPSILRIQQVVRGDSAAYFCASSPRQGANSEQYFGPGTRLTVT.

This clonotype has just a few counts. The chain couples TRBV2 to TRBJ2-7; 12 bases fit TRBD1. The CDR3 extends over 13 amino acids. Germline V lookup: CDR1 SNHLY, CDR2 FYNNEI. The V segment lost 11 bases and the J segment 5 bases; nucleotides outside the gene matches: 7. The CDR3 loop reads CAGGTGGADEQYF. The CDR3 DNA reads as TGTGCCGGGGGGACAGGGGGCGCAGACGAGCAGTACTTC.

The V and J genes are TRBV20-1 and TRBJ2-3; maybe TRBD2 (6 bases). V was pared by 3 bases and J by 2 bases, with 12 bases between. In germline, CDR1 is DFQATT, CDR2 SNEGSKA (reference sequence). The CDR3 sequence is 14 residues long. The chain's CDR3 is CSASSWDSTDTQYF. The CDR3 nucleotides read TGCAGTGCTAGCAGTTGGGACTCCACAGATACGCAGTATTTT.

The V call is TRBV14, the J call TRBJ2-7; the match to TRBD1 covers 10 bases. The germline CDR1 and CDR2 sequences are SGHDN and FVKESK. J lost 6 bases, V lost 3 bases, and 11 bases had no gene match. This CDR3 contains 16 residues. The CDR3 here is CASSHGPGQGRVEQYF. The CDR3 DNA is TGTGCCAGCAGCCATGGACCGGGACAGGGGAGGGTCGAGCAGTACTTC.

The chain employs TRBV27 and TRBJ1-5, with D unresolved. V was trimmed by 7 bases and J by 8 bases, leaving 15 bases between them. This CDR3 region has 13 residues. CDR1 is MNHEY and CDR2 is SMNVEV in the germline V gene (reference sequence). CDR3 region: CASIRSRKKPQHF. CDR3 DNA: TGTGCCAGCATAAGGTCGCGAAAAAAGCCCCAGCATTTT.

The chain recombines TRBV12-3 or TRBV12-4 with TRBJ2-3; 7 bases match TRBD2. V lost 5 bases to trimming and J lost 6 bases; unmatched junction nucleotides: 11. The CDR3 loop spans 15 amino acids. CDR3 amino acids: CASSPPGGHVDTQYF. In nucleotides, the CDR3 is TGTGCCAGCAGTCCACCGGGGGGTCACGTGGATACGCAGTATTTT.

The chain recombines TRBV2 with TRBJ2-3; D perhaps matches TRBD1 (5 bases). V shed 7 bases and J shed 9 bases, with 11 bases lying between them. The length of the CDR3 is 11 residues. Germline-derived CDR1 and CDR2 are SNHLY and FYNNEI. The CDR3 protein is CASNIRTTQYF. The CDR3 DNA is TGTGCCAGCAACATCCGGACAACGCAGTATTTT. Supplemented by reference TRBV2 and TRBJ2-3, the full variable domain reads EPEVTQTPSHQVTQMGQEVILRCVPISNHLYFYWYRQILGQKVEFLVSFYNNEISEKSEIFDDQFSVERPDGSNFTLKIRSTKLEDSAMYFCASNIRTTQYFGPGTRLTVL.

This clonotype was seen only a few times. The gene calls are TRBV29-1 and TRBJ1-2; D possibly corresponds to TRBD1 (5 bases). Trimming stripped 3 bases from V and 3 bases from J, with 8 bases between. Germline V gene lookup returns CDR1 SQVTM and CDR2 ANQGSEA. The CDR3 totals 12 residues. Here the CDR3 reads CSVDGGYYGYTF. CDR3 DNA: TGCAGCGTTGACGGGGGATACTATGGCTACACCTTC.

This clonotype was detected ten times or more. The rearrangement uses TRBV10-3 and TRBJ1-2; possible D gene TRBD1, 5 bases. CDR1 and CDR2 (germline): ENHRY, SYGVKD. The CDR3 has 14 amino acids. V lost 1 base and J lost 5, with 11 bases in between. The DNA of the CDR3 is TGTGCCATCAGTGAGTTCGGGGCGCGGTATGGCTACACCTTC. Protein sequence: CAISEFGARYGYTF.

This clonotype was found many times. V and J are TRBV9 and TRBJ1-5, with a possible D match to TRBD1 (5 bases). Germline CDR1 reads SGDLS; CDR2 reads YYNGEE. Trimming cost V 4 bases and J 3 bases, with 8 bases left between them. The CDR3 loop spans 13 amino acids. The CDR3 here is CASSPGINQPQHF. The DNA of the CDR3 is TGTGCCAGCAGCCCAGGGATCAATCAGCCCCAGCATTTT.